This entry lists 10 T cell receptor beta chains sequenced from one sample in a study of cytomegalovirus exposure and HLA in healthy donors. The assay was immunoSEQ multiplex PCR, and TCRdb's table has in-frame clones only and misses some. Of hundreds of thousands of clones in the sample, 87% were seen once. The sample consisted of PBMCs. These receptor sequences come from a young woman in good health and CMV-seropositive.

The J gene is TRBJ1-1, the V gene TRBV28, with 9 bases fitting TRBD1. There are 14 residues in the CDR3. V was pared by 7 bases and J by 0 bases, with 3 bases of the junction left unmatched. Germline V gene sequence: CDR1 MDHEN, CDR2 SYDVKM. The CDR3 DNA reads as TGTGCCAGCATCCGGGACAGGGTGAACACTGAAGCTTTCTTT. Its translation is CASIRDRVNTEAFF.

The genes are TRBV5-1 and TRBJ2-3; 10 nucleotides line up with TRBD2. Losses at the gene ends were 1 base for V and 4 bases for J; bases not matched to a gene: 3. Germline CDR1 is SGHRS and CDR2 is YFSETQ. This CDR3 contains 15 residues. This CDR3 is CASSLSSGSADTQYF. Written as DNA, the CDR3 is TGCGCCAGCAGCTTGTCTAGCGGGAGTGCAGATACGCAGTATTTT.

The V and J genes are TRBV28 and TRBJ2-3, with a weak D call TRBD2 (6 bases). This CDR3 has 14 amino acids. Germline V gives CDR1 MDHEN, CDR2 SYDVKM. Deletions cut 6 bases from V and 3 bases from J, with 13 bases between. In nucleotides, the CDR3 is TGTGCCAGCAGGTTACGCGGGACTACAGATACGCAGTATTTT. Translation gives CASRLRGTTDTQYF.

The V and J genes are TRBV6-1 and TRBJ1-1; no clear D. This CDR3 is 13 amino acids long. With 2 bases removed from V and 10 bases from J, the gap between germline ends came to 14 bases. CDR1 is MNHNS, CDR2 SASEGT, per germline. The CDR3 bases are TGTGCCAGCAGTGAACCTCTAGGGAGAGGAGCTTTCTTT. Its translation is CASSEPLGRGAFF.

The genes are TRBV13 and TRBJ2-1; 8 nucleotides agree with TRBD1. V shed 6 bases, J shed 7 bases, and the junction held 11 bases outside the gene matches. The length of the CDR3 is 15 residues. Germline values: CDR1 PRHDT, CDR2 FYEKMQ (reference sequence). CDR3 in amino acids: CASSPTGVFMNEQFF. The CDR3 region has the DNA TGTGCCAGCAGTCCGACAGGGGTGTTTATGAATGAGCAGTTCTTC.

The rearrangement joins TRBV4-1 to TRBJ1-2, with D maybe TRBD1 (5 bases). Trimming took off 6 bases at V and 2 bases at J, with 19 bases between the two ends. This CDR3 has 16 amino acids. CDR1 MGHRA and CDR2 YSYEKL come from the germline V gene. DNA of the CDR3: TGCGCCAGCAGTCCCGCGACAGCTCTTACCAACTATGGCTACACCTTC. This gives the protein CASSPATALTNYGYTF.

The chain's CDR3 is CASSYSGTMNTEAFF. Written as DNA, the CDR3 is TGTGCCAGCAGTTACTCGGGCACAATGAACACTGAAGCTTTCTTT. The rearrangement uses TRBV6-5 and TRBJ1-1; D gene ambiguous. The CDR3 covers 15 residues. Trimming stripped 0 bases from V and 0 bases from J, with 8 bases between. Germline V gives CDR1 MNHEY, CDR2 SVGAGI.

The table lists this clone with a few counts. Here the CDR3 reads CASSARLDRNNEQFF. DNA for the CDR3: TGTGCCAGCAGCGCCCGACTTGACAGGAACAATGAGCAGTTCTTC. V gene TRBV9 combines with J gene TRBJ2-1; a weak D match, TRBD1 (6 bases). The CDR3 totals 15 residues. V was shortened by 3 bases and J by 5 bases, with 15 bases between the two germline ends. In germline, CDR1 is SGDLS, CDR2 YYNGEE.

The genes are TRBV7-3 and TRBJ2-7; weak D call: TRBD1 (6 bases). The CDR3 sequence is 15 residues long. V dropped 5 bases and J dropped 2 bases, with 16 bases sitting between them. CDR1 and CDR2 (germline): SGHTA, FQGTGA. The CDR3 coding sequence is TGTGCCAGCAGCCTAGGCGGCAGGGGAGCCTACGAGCAGTACTTC. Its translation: CASSLGGRGAYEQYF.

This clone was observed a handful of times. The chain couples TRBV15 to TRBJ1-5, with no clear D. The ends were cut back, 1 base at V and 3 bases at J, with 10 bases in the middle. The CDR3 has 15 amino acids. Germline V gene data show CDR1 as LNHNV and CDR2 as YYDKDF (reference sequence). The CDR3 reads CATSRGRENNQPQHF. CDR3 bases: TGTGCCACCAGCAGAGGACGGGAGAACAATCAGCCCCAGCATTTT.